This is a list of T cell receptor beta chains from one sample in a study of T cells after yellow fever vaccination. Each CDR3 protein is one row after TCRdb ran MiXCR on the 5' RACE reads. The table has 400,000 to 450,000 distinct CDR3 sequences, around a sixth seen once; the top ten hold 15% to 20%. Sequenced here: PBMCs, sampled before the yellow fever booster vaccination. The receptors come from a man aged 18-30 years who received the YFV17D yellow fever vaccine. The CDR3 runs from the conserved cysteine through the conserved F or W. A D gene is named only where the DNA matches it firmly. Clone size appears in some rows only: once, few, many, or a class for an expanded clone.

TRBV5-5	TRBJ2-7	-	13	-	CASSWTDGYEQYF	TGTGCCAGCAGCTGGACGGATGGCTACGAGCAGTACTTC
TRBV7-2	TRBJ1-5	-	16	-	CASSLQGSYSNQPQHF	TGTGCCAGCAGCTTACAAGGGTCGTATAGCAATCAGCCCCAGCATTTT
TRBV2	TRBJ2-5	few	11	-	CASSGWRGEYF	TGTGCCAGCAGTGGGTGGCGGGGCGAGTACTTC
TRBV7-3	TRBJ1-1	-	14	-	CASSPDPGGTEAFF	TGTGCCAGCAGCCCGGACCCGGGAGGCACTGAAGCTTTCTTT
TRBV6-2/TRBV6-3	TRBJ2-1	few	12	-	CASSYSRVGRFF	TGTGCCAGCAGTTACTCGAGGGTCGGTCGGTTCTTC
TRBV6-2/TRBV6-3	TRBJ2-2	few	13	-	CASGGLNTGELFF	TGTGCCAGCGGGGGATTGAACACCGGGGAGCTGTTTTTT
TRBV25-1	TRBJ2-7	few	16	TRBD2	CASSVAGLAGAYEQYF	TGTGCCAGCAGTGTCGCGGGGCTAGCGGGGGCCTACGAGCAGTACTTC
TRBV10-3	TRBJ2-3	few	14	TRBD1	CAISRQGKADTQYF	TGTGCCATCAGTCGACAGGGAAAGGCAGATACGCAGTATTTT
TRBV13	TRBJ1-2	-	15	-	CASSLGSNSFYGYTF	TGTGCCAGCAGCTTAGGGTCCAACTCGTTCTATGGCTACACCTTC
TRBV6-6	TRBJ2-3	many	11	-	CASSTRDTQYF	TGTGCCAGCAGCACCCGAGATACGCAGTATTTT
TRBV7-3	TRBJ2-3	-	16	-	CASSLTALDALDTQYF	TGTGCCAGCAGCTTAACCGCACTAGACGCGTTGGATACGCAGTATTTT
TRBV7-2	TRBJ1-1	few	13	TRBD1	CASSFPGQIEAFF	TGTGCCAGCAGCTTTCCGGGACAGATTGAAGCTTTCTTT
TRBV25-1	TRBJ2-1	few	14	TRBD1	CASRTQGVGGEQFF	TGTGCCAGCAGAACACAGGGGGTCGGGGGTGAGCAGTTCTTC
TRBV3-1	TRBJ1-2	-	15	-	CASSHPVTPNYGYTF	TGTGCCAGCAGCCATCCCGTGACACCGAACTATGGCTACACCTTC
TRBV6-5	TRBJ2-1	few	17	TRBD1	CASSYSTPLTGNNEQFF	TGTGCCAGCAGTTACTCCACACCGTTGACAGGGAACAATGAGCAGTTCTTC
TRBV10-3	TRBJ1-1	few	14	-	CAISEADKGVGAFF	TGTGCCATCAGTGAGGCCGATAAAGGGGTTGGAGCTTTCTTT
TRBV4-2	TRBJ2-1	-	14	TRBD1	CASMTGQKNNEQFF	TGTGCCAGCATGACGGGACAGAAGAACAATGAGCAGTTCTTC
TRBV28	TRBJ1-1	few	13	-	CASSSADRTKAFF	TGTGCCAGCAGTTCAGCCGACAGGACCAAAGCTTTCTTT
TRBV20-1	TRBJ2-5	once	14	-	CSAASTGGAETQYF	TGCAGTGCGGCGAGCACTGGGGGTGCAGAGACCCAGTACTTC
TRBV12-3/TRBV12-4	TRBJ2-3	few	17	TRBD2	CASTTPPGRGGMDTQYF	TGTGCCAGCACCACTCCCCCCGGGCGGGGGGGCATGGATACGCAGTATTTT
TRBV12-3/TRBV12-4	TRBJ2-7	-	13	TRBD2	CASSGGGHYEQYF	TGTGCCAGCAGTGGCGGGGGGCACTACGAGCAGTACTTC
TRBV9	TRBJ2-3	-	17	TRBD2	CASSVGGLAGRGDTQYF	TGTGCCAGCAGCGTAGGGGGACTAGCGGGGCGTGGGGATACGCAGTATTTT
TRBV12-3/TRBV12-4	TRBJ2-5	few	15	-	CASTARGQVGETQYF	TGTGCCAGCACCGCAAGGGGCCAGGTGGGAGAGACCCAGTACTTC
TRBV20-1	TRBJ1-2	few	11	-	CSAREGDGYTF	TGCAGTGCTAGAGAGGGTGATGGCTACACCTTC
TRBV10-3	TRBJ1-1	-	14	-	CAISQTGINTEAFF	TGTGCCATCAGTCAGACAGGCATTAACACTGAAGCTTTCTTT
TRBV20-1	TRBJ1-1	-	11	-	CSARGGAEAFF	TGCAGTGCTAGAGGGGGGGCAGAAGCTTTCTTT
TRBV12-5	TRBJ2-1	few	12	-	CASGFSPGEQFF	TGTGCTAGTGGTTTTAGTCCGGGTGAGCAGTTCTTC
TRBV12-3/TRBV12-4	TRBJ2-7	-	14	-	CASSRTITGNEQYF	TGTGCCAGCAGTCGGACGATCACAGGGAACGAGCAGTACTTC
TRBV2	TRBJ2-3	few	16	-	CASTKRIQSSTDTQYF	TGTGCCAGCACCAAAAGGATTCAGTCCAGCACAGATACGCAGTATTTT
TRBV29-1	TRBJ2-3	few	14	-	CSVDSGGAFDTQYF	TGCAGCGTTGATTCAGGTGGTGCTTTTGATACGCAGTATTTT
TRBV7-2	TRBJ1-6	-	15	-	CASSPLGVSNSPLHF	TGTGCCAGCAGCCCGCTTGGGGTCTCTAATTCACCCCTCCACTTT
TRBV6-5	TRBJ2-2	-	13	-	CASSYFSRGELFF	TGTGCCAGCAGTTACTTCAGTCGAGGGGAGCTGTTTTTT
TRBV2	TRBJ2-6	-	15	-	CASRNYRTGANVLTF	TGTGCCAGCAGGAACTACAGGACTGGGGCCAACGTCCTGACTTTC
TRBV6-4	TRBJ2-3	-	14	TRBD1	CASSETGTTDTQYF	TGTGCCAGCAGTGAGACAGGGACCACAGATACGCAGTATTTT
TRBV7-2	TRBJ2-6	few	15	-	CASSSTLSGANVLTF	TGTGCCAGCAGCTCCACACTATCTGGGGCCAACGTCCTGACTTTC
TRBV5-5	TRBJ2-3	-	12	-	CASSLFEDTQYF	TGTGCCAGCAGCTTGTTCGAAGATACGCAGTATTTT
TRBV7-8	TRBJ2-4	-	17	-	CASSLVFRGRAKNIQYF	TGTGCCAGCAGCTTAGTATTCCGGGGACGGGCCAAAAACATTCAGTACTTC